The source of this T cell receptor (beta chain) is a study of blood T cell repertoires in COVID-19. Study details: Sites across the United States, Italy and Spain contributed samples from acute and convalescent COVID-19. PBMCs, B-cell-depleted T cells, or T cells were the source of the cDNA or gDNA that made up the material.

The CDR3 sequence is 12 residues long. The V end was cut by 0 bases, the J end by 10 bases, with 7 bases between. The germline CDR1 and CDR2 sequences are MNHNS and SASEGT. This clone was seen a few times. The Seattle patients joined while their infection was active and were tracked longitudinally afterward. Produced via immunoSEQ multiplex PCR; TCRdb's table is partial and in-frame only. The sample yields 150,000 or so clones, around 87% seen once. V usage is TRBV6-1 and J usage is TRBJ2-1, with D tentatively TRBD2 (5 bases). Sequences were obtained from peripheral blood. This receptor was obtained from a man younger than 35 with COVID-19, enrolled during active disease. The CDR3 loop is CASSEAVAEQFF. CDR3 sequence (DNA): TGTGCCAGCAGTGAAGCGGTAGCGGAGCAGTTCTTC.